This TCR beta chain was sequenced in a study of CD8 T cells in Susac syndrome. This CDR3 comprises 13 residues. V gave up 5 bases and J gave up 5 bases, with 12 bases separating them. Per germline, CDR1 MNHNY and CDR2 SVGAGI (reference sequence). The RNA, about 0.45 to 1 ug, was put through reverse transcription using random hexamers. In TCRdb, the immunoSEQ multiplex PCR reads were re-called with MiXCR into one record per CDR3 protein. The table lists 140,000 to 150,000 distinct CDR3 sequences, almost 96% of them singletons. This TCR was recovered from a human donor with Susac syndrome. This chain links TRBV6-6 with TRBJ2-5; TRBD1 might be the D (6 bases). The specimen was CD4+ T cells from PBMCs. The CDR3 is CASSHRVMETQYF. CDR3 sequence (DNA): TGTGCCAGCAGTCACAGGGTGATGGAGACCCAGTACTTC.